This TCR beta chain was obtained from a study of shared clonotypes between healthy human individuals. Study-wide background: Each donor's CD8 memory used one plate, CD8 naive two, each CD4 subset three. Study observations and caveats: Donor clonotype sharing was expected to depend on sequencing depth.

CDR3 size: 14 residues. V was pared by 5 bases and J by 1 base, with 9 bases between. Germline V gene sequence: CDR1 SEHNR, CDR2 FQNEAQ (reference sequence). The protocol was immunoSEQ multiplex PCR, while the TCRdb copy is restricted to in-frame clones and leaves out a portion. In the table there are about 1.5 million clones, approximately 97% of which are singletons. Researchers partitioned CD4+ cells into CD45RA+ naive and CD45RA-negative memory subsets. On this clone: The antigen is undetermined.

The TCR originated in a man aged 25 to 45 in good health. The source material was naive CD4+ T cells sorted from blood. Described subset: CD45RA+ positively selected. The gene calls are TRBV7-9 and TRBJ1-3; the D is unclear. The CDR3 region is CASSGGRSGNTIYF. CDR3 in DNA: TGTGCCAGCAGCGGCGGGAGGTCTGGAAACACCATATATTTT.